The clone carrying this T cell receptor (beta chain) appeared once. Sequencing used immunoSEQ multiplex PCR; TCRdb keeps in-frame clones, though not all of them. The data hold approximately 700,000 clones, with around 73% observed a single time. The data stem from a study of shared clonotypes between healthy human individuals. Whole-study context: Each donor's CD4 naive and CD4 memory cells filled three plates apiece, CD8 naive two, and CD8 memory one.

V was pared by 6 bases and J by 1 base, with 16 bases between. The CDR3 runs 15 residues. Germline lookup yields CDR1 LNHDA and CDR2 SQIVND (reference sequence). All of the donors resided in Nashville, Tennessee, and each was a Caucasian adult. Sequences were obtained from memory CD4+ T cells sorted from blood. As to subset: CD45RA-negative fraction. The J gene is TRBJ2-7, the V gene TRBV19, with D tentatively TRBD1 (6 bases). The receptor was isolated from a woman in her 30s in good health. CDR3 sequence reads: CASRKGEMGSYEQYF. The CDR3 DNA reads TGTGCCAGTAGAAAGGGGGAAATGGGGTCCTACGAGCAGTACTTC.